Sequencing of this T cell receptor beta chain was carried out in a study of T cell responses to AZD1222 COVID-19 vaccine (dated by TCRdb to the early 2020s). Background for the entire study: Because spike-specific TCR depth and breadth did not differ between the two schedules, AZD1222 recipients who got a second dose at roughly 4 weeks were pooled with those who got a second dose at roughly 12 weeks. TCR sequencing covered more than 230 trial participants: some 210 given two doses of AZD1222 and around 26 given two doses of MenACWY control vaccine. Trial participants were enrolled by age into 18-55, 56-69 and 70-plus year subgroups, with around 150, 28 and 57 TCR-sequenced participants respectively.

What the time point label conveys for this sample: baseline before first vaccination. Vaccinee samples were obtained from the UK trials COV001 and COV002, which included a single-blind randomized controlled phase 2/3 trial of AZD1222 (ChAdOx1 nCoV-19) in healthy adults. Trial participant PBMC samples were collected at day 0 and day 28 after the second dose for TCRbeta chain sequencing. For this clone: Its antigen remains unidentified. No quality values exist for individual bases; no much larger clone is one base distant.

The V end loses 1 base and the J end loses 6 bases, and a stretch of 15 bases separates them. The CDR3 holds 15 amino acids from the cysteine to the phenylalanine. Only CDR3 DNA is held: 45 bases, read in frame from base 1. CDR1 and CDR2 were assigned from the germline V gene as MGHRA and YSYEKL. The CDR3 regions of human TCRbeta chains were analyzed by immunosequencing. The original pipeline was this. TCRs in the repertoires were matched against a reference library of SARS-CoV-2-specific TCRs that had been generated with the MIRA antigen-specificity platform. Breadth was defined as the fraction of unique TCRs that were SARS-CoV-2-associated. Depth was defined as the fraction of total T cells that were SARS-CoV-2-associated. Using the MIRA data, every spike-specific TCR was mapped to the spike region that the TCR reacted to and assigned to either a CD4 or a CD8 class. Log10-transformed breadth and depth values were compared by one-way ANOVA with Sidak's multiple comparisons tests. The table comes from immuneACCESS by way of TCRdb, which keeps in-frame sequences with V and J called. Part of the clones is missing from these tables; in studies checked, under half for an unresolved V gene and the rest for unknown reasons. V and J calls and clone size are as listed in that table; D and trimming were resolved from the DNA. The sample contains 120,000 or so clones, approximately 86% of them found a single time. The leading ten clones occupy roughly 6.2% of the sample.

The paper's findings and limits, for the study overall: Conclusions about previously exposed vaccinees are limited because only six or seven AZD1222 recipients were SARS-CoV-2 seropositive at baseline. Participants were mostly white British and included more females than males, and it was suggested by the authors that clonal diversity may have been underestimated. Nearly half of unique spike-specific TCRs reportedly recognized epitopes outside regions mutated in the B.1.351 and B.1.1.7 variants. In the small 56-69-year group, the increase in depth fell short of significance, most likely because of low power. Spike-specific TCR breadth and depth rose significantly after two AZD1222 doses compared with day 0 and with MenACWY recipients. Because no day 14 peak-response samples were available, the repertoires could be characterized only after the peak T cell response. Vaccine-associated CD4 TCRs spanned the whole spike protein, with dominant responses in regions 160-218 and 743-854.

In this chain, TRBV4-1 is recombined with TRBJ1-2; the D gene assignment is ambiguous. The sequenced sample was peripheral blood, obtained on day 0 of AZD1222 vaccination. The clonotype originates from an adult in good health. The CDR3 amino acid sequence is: CASSQGGVAPNGYTF. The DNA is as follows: TGCGCCAGCAGCCAAGGCGGCGTAGCGCCTAATGGCTACACCTTC.